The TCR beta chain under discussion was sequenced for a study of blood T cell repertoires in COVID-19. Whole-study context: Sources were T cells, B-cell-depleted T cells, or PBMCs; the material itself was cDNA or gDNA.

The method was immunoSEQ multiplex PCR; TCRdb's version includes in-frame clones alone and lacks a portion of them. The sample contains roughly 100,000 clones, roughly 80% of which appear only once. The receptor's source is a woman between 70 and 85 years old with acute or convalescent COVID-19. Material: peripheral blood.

The chain's CDR3 is CASSLSIGRLNEKLFF. CDR3 nucleotides: TGTGCCAGCAGTTTATCGATCGGCAGACTTAATGAAAAACTGTTTTTT. The V gene is TRBV27, the J gene TRBJ1-4, with no clear D. Per germline, CDR1 MNHEY and CDR2 SMNVEV (reference sequence). This CDR3 has 16 amino acids. V lost 0 bases and J 4 bases, leaving 12 bases between the germline ends.